These 32 T cell receptor beta chains were all obtained from the same sample, sequenced in a study of cytomegalovirus exposure and HLA in healthy donors. Primers included in the PCR were 60 Vbeta and 13 Jbeta primers. The method was immunoSEQ multiplex PCR; TCRdb's version includes in-frame clones alone and lacks a portion of them. The table has roughly 150,000 clones, 80% to 90% seen once. Sequenced input: PBMCs. Source of these receptors: a young woman in good health and CMV-seronegative.

This clone was seen just once. The V gene is TRBV6-1, the J gene TRBJ2-7, with 11 bases fitting TRBD2. J lost 5 bases, V lost 6 bases, and 6 bases had no gene match. The CDR3 has 14 residues. Per the germline V gene, CDR1 is MNHNS and CDR2 is SASEGT. The CDR3 protein is CASRLAGGLNEQYF. In nucleotides, the CDR3 is TGTGCCAGCAGGTTAGCGGGAGGGCTGAACGAGCAGTACTTC.

This clone was seen just once. The genes are TRBV4-1 and TRBJ1-4; D may be TRBD1 (5 bases). The CDR3 spans 14 residues. Trimming cost V 4 bases and J 0 bases, with 6 bases left between them. CDR1 MGHRA and CDR2 YSYEKL come from the germline V gene. CDR3 in amino acids: CASSRTTTNEKLFF. The CDR3 region has the DNA TGCGCCAGCAGCCGGACAACAACTAATGAAAAACTGTTTTTT.

The V gene is TRBV5-5, the J gene TRBJ2-7; 10 positions match TRBD1. In germline, CDR1 is SGHKS, CDR2 YYEKEE (reference sequence). Unmatched junction bases numbered 5, after V lost 4 bases and J lost 1 base. This CDR3 region has 15 residues. The CDR3 sequence: CASSTGTGASYEQYF. DNA for the CDR3: TGTGCCAGCAGCACCGGGACAGGGGCATCCTACGAGCAGTACTTC. Full variable domain (remainder filled in from reference TRBV5-5 and TRBJ2-7): DAGVTQSPTHLIKTRGQQVTLRCSPISGHKSVSWYQQVLGQGPQFIFQYYEKEERGRGNFPDRFSARQFPNYSSELNVNALLLGDSALYLCASSTGTGASYEQYFGPGTRLTVT.

The rearrangement uses TRBV11-2 and TRBJ2-7, with 11 bases that match TRBD2. Germline-derived CDR1 and CDR2 are SGHAT and FQNNGV. V gave up 3 bases and J gave up 3 bases; unmatched junction bases: 10. This CDR3 spans 17 amino acids. The CDR3 loop is CASSLVSWGLADYEQYF. As DNA, the CDR3 is TGTGCCAGCAGCTTGGTTTCCTGGGGACTAGCGGACTACGAGCAGTACTTC.

The gene calls are TRBV19 and TRBJ1-4, with 7 bases lining up with TRBD1. This CDR3 has 16 residues. Germline V lookup: CDR1 LNHDA, CDR2 SQIVND (reference sequence). The J segment lost 5 bases and the V segment lost 7 bases, leaving 13 bases of the junction unmatched. DNA for the CDR3: TGTGCCAGTACGCCTAGGAGGACAGGAGGCAATGAAAAACTGTTTTTT. As protein: CASTPRRTGGNEKLFF.

The rearrangement joins TRBV28 to TRBJ1-5, with TRBD1 matching 7 bases. This CDR3 has 12 residues. CDR1 is MDHEN, CDR2 SYDVKM, per germline. Germline trimming cut 5 bases from V and 5 bases from J; bases unmatched to any gene: 0. CDR3: CASSQGDQPQHF. The CDR3 DNA reads as TGTGCCAGCAGTCAGGGGGATCAGCCCCAGCATTTT.

The genes are TRBV4-3 and TRBJ2-2, with D maybe TRBD1 (6 bases). The CDR3 is made up of 16 amino acids. V lost 6 bases to trimming and J lost 1 base, with 15 bases between them. Germline CDR1 and CDR2: LGHNA and YSLEER. The CDR3 sequence is CASRLTARGNTGELFF. The DNA for the CDR3 is TGCGCCAGCAGATTAACCGCCAGGGGGAACACCGGGGAGCTGTTTTTT.

The chain couples TRBV19 to TRBJ2-3, with 8 bases that match TRBD1. The germline V gene encodes CDR1 LNHDA and CDR2 SQIVND (reference sequence). Trimming removed 6 bases from V and 5 bases from J; junction bases left unmatched: 10. There are 15 residues in the CDR3. The CDR3 spells CASSRGTGGIDTQYF. The CDR3 coding sequence is TGTGCCAGTAGCAGGGGGACAGGCGGGATAGATACGCAGTATTTT.

This clone occurred a few times. This chain joins TRBV4-3 and TRBJ2-1; a possible D gene is TRBD1 (6 bases). From germline, CDR1 is LGHNA and CDR2 YSLEER. Deletions cut 0 bases from V and 10 bases from J, with 10 bases between. The CDR3 extends over 13 amino acids. The CDR3 bases are TGCGCCAGCAGCCAAGATCTTGGGGGCGAGCAGTTCTTC. It translates to CASSQDLGGEQFF.

The J gene is TRBJ2-3, the V gene TRBV7-2; 9 nucleotides agree with TRBD2. The CDR3 runs to 14 residues. After removal of 5 bases from V and 6 bases from J, the junction contained 6 bases not matched to a gene. Germline lookup yields CDR1 SGHTA and CDR2 FQGNSA. The CDR3 DNA reads TGTGCCAGCAGCATCGGGACTAGCAAGGATACGCAGTATTTT. Translation: CASSIGTSKDTQYF.

The chain has TRBV5-1 and TRBJ2-7; a possible D gene is TRBD1 (6 bases). Germline CDR1 SGHRS, CDR2 YFSETQ. The CDR3 is made up of 15 amino acids. Trimming cost V 4 bases and J 0 bases, with 14 bases left between them. The CDR3 bases are TGCGCCAGCAGCCCTCGGGACACCAGCTCCTACGAGCAGTACTTC. Translation: CASSPRDTSSYEQYF.

The V call is TRBV27, the J call TRBJ2-3; D gene ambiguous. CDR3 length equals 14 residues. CDR1 and CDR2 (germline): MNHEY, SMNVEV (reference sequence). V lost 6 bases and J lost 0, with 10 bases in between. The CDR3 DNA follows: TGTGCCAGCAGGGCCCCGTCTAGCACAGATACGCAGTATTTT. Protein product: CASRAPSSTDTQYF.

Note on this clone: Additional DNA sequences in this sample encode the identical CDR3. The chain recombines TRBV28 with TRBJ1-1; TRBD1 is a possible D gene (5 bases). CDR1 and CDR2 from the germline V gene are MDHEN and SYDVKM. This CDR3 is built from 14 residues. The V end was cut by 2 bases, the J end by 1 base, with 8 bases between. CDR3 residues: CASSLPQGNTEAFF. The DNA of the CDR3 is TGTGCCAGCAGTTTACCCCAGGGGAACACTGAAGCTTTCTTT.

This chain joins TRBV28 and TRBJ1-1; D is possibly TRBD1 (6 bases). The CDR3 runs 13 residues. The V gene lost 2 bases and the J gene lost 5 bases, with 9 bases spanning the gap. Germline V gene sequence: CDR1 MDHEN, CDR2 SYDVKM. The CDR3 loop reads CASSLTGWTEAFF. CDR3 coding DNA: TGTGCCAGCAGTTTAACAGGGTGGACTGAAGCTTTCTTT.

This sequence joins TRBV18 and TRBJ2-1, with TRBD1 matching over 9 bases. This CDR3 region has 14 residues. Germline CDR1 reads KGHSH; CDR2 reads LQKENI. The V gene end was trimmed by 6 bases and the J gene end by 6 bases; junction bases not matched to a gene: 6. In DNA form, the CDR3 reads TGTGCCAGCTCTCGGACAGGGGTGGGCAATGAGCAGTTCTTC. Its protein is CASSRTGVGNEQFF.

The gene calls are TRBV29-1 and TRBJ2-5, with D maybe TRBD2 (5 bases). The V and J ends lost 5 bases and 2 bases respectively, with 6 bases between them. Germline-derived CDR1 and CDR2 are SQVTM and ANQGSEA. CDR3 size: 11 residues. The CDR3 sequence is CSVRLQETQYF. DNA of the CDR3: TGCAGCGTTAGACTACAAGAGACCCAGTACTTC. Full variable domain (missing parts from reference TRBV29-1 and TRBJ2-5): SAVISQKPSRDICQRGTSLTIQCQVDSQVTMMFWYRQQPGQSLTLIATANQGSEATYESGFVIDKFPISRPNLTFSTLTVSNMSPEDSSIYLCSVRLQETQYFGPGTRLLVL.

This clone was seen only once. This chain links TRBV9 with TRBJ1-2; TRBD1 agrees at 8 bases. Germline V lookup: CDR1 SGDLS, CDR2 YYNGEE. The CDR3 has 15 residues. With 5 bases clipped from V and 0 bases from J, the junction kept 6 bases outside the gene matches. The CDR3 here is CASSFTGGTNYGYTF. Here the CDR3 DNA reads TGTGCCAGCAGTTTTACAGGGGGTACTAACTATGGCTACACCTTC. Using reference TRBV9 and TRBJ1-2 for the parts outside the CDR3, the full variable domain is DSGVTQTPKHLITATGQRVTLRCSPRSGDLSVYWYQQSLDQGLQFLIQYYNGEERAKGNILERFSAQQFPDLHSELNLSSLELGDSALYFCASSFTGGTNYGYTFGSGTRLTVV.

The CDR3 DNA is TGCGCCAGCAGCAAGGGGGGGACTGAGGATGGCTACACCTTC. Its protein is CASSKGGTEDGYTF. V and J are TRBV5-1 and TRBJ1-2, with D possibly TRBD1 on 6 matching bases. V shed 4 bases and J shed 6 bases, with 16 bases lying between them. The germline V gene has CDR1 SGHRS and CDR2 YFSETQ. The CDR3 sequence is 14 residues long.

CDR3 in DNA: TGTGCCAGCAGCTCAACGGCACTAGCGGGAGATGCTTACAATGAGCAGTTCTTC. This codes for CASSSTALAGDAYNEQFF. The J gene is TRBJ2-1, the V gene TRBV9; 11 nucleotides match TRBD2. CDR3 length: 18 residues. The junction had 13 bases not matched to a gene; V was cut back by 4 bases and J by 4 bases. The germline CDR1 and CDR2 sequences are SGDLS and YYNGEE.

The V gene is TRBV20-1, the J gene TRBJ1-2; D is unresolved. This CDR3 spans 11 amino acids. Germline CDR1 reads DFQATT; CDR2 reads SNEGSKA (reference sequence). Trimming removed 3 bases at V and 6 bases at J, with 8 bases between. The DNA of the CDR3 is TGCAGTGCTAGTCCGGTGGATGGCTACACCTTC. It is translated as CSASPVDGYTF.

The chain joins TRBV6-6 to TRBJ1-5; TRBD1 matches at 7 bases. J gave up 3 bases and V 6 bases, and 11 bases lay outside the gene matches. The CDR3 is made up of 16 amino acids. CDR1 and CDR2 (germline): MNHNY, SVGAGI (reference sequence). As DNA, the CDR3 is TGTGCCAGCAGCTCCGCGGTGACAGGGAACAATCAGCCCCAGCATTTT. Translated, it gives CASSSAVTGNNQPQHF.

This clone was seen more than once but under ten times. This chain joins TRBV5-1 and TRBJ2-2, with 9 bases lining up with TRBD1. The CDR3 has 16 residues. Unmatched junction bases numbered 5, after V lost 0 bases and J lost 5 bases. Germline CDR1 is SGHRS and CDR2 is YFSETQ. The CDR3 DNA reads TGCGCCAGCAGCTTGGGCGGGACAGGGCGGACCGGGGAGCTGTTTTTT. Translation gives CASSLGGTGRTGELFF.

The V call is TRBV6-5, the J call TRBJ1-2; 9 bases map to TRBD1. CDR1 MNHEY and CDR2 SVGAGI come from the germline V gene. After removal of 8 bases from V and 8 bases from J, the junction contained 6 bases not matched to a gene. This CDR3 is 12 amino acids long. CDR3 residues: CASHNRGRGYTF. The CDR3 DNA reads TGTGCCAGCCATAACAGGGGGCGAGGCTACACCTTC.

The genes are TRBV28 and TRBJ2-3, with a tentative D call TRBD2 (5 bases). Trimming took 6 bases from V and 1 from J, leaving 11 bases between them. CDR1 MDHEN and CDR2 SYDVKM come from the germline V gene. The CDR3 is 14 amino acids. CDR3 DNA sequence: TGTGCCAGCAGCGCGAGCGGCGGCACAGATACGCAGTATTTT. The encoded protein is CASSASGGTDTQYF.

This chain connects TRBV11-2 to TRBJ2-3; 8 bases match TRBD2. Germline V lookup: CDR1 SGHAT, CDR2 FQNNGV. The CDR3 sequence is 14 residues long. Trimming removed 0 bases from V and 6 bases from J; junction bases left unmatched: 2. The CDR3 is CASSLEAGVDTQYF. CDR3 nucleotide sequence: TGTGCCAGCAGCTTAGAAGCGGGAGTGGATACGCAGTATTTT.

The chain has TRBV29-1 and TRBJ2-7, with 10 bases aligning to TRBD2. Per the germline V gene, CDR1 is SQVTM and CDR2 is ANQGSEA. The V gene end was trimmed by 7 bases and the J gene end by 3 bases; junction bases not matched to a gene: 3. CDR3 length equals 12 residues. The CDR3 here is CSARTSGYEQYF. The CDR3 nucleotides are TGCAGCGCACGGACTAGCGGCTACGAGCAGTACTTC.

There are a few counts of this clone. V and J are TRBV4-3 and TRBJ1-4; 7 nucleotides agree with TRBD1. J gave up 12 bases and V 0 bases, and 13 bases lay outside the gene matches. The CDR3 is made up of 16 amino acids. The germline CDR1 and CDR2 sequences are LGHNA and YSLEER. CDR3 in amino acids: CASSQDQGFGGGELFF. CDR3 DNA: TGCGCCAGCAGCCAAGATCAAGGATTCGGAGGGGGCGAACTGTTTTTT.

J is TRBJ2-7 and V is TRBV4-3; TRBD2 might be the D (7 bases). This CDR3 has 18 residues. V lost 1 base and J 1 base, leaving 20 bases between the germline ends. Germline lookup yields CDR1 LGHNA and CDR2 YSLEER. The CDR3 protein is CASSQVASAGALSYEQYF. CDR3 nucleotides: TGCGCCAGCAGCCAAGTTGCTTCGGCGGGGGCCTTATCCTACGAGCAGTACTTC.

The chain is built from TRBV29-1 and TRBJ2-1; 7 nucleotides agree with TRBD1. The trim removed 7 bases at V and 7 bases at J, leaving 7 bases unmatched. The CDR3 extends over 12 amino acids. CDR1 SQVTM and CDR2 ANQGSEA come from the germline V gene. CDR3 nucleotide sequence: TGCAGCGGGGGACAGTCGCGGAATGAGCAGTTCTTC. This codes for CSGGQSRNEQFF.

This chain joins TRBV4-3 and TRBJ1-2, with D uncertain. The V end lost 0 bases, the J end lost 8 bases, and 7 bases lay between the germline ends. Germline values: CDR1 LGHNA, CDR2 YSLEER. The CDR3 is 12 residues long. CDR3: CASSQDPGGYTF. CDR3 in DNA: TGCGCCAGCAGCCAAGATCCAGGCGGCTACACCTTC.

The chain carries TRBV7-9 and TRBJ2-1; possibly TRBD2 for D (6 bases). The CDR3 sequence is 16 residues long. V lost 3 bases, J lost 2 bases, and 14 bases lay in between. Germline V gives CDR1 SEHNR, CDR2 FQNEAQ (reference sequence). Written as DNA, the CDR3 is TGTGCCAGCAGCTTTGGAGGGCTTTTCCCCTACAATGAGCAGTTCTTC. Its protein is CASSFGGLFPYNEQFF.

The genes are TRBV7-2 and TRBJ2-7; the D gene is possibly TRBD1 (6 bases). This CDR3 contains 14 residues. With 5 bases removed from V and 3 bases from J, the gap between germline ends came to 14 bases. Germline V CDR1 and CDR2: SGHTA, FQGNSA. The CDR3 DNA reads as TGTGCCAGCAGCCCGGGACAAGCTAACTACGAGCAGTACTTC. Its protein is CASSPGQANYEQYF.